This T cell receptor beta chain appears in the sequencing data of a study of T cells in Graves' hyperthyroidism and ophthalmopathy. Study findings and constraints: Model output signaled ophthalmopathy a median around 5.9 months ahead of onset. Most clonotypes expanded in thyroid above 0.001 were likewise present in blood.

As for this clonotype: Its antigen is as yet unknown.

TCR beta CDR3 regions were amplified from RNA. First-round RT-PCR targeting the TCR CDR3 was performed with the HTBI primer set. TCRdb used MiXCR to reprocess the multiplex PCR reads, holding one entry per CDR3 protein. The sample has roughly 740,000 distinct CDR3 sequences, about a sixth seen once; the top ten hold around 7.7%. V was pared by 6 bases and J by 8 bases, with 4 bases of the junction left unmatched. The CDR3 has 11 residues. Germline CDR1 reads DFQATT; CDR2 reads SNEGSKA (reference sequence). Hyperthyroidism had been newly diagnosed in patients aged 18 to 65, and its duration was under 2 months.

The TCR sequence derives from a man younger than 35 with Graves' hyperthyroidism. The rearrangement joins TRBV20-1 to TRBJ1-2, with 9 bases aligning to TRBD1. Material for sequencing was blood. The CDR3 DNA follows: TGCAGTGCGTACAGGGGGCTCGGCTACACCTTC. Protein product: CSAYRGLGYTF.